These 20 T cell receptor beta chains originate from one sample sequenced in a study of cytotoxic CD8 clonotypes in ibrutinib-treated CLL. Assay used: immunoSEQ multiplex PCR; TCRdb lists only in-frame clones, some missing. The sample yields a few hundred thousand clones, roughly 79% seen once. Source: PBMCs, taken before ibrutinib treatment. The source is a human donor with chronic lymphocytic leukemia.

The chain is built from TRBV6-6 and TRBJ2-5, with no clear D. The V and J ends lost 0 bases and 1 base respectively, with 6 bases between them. CDR3 length equals 14 residues. In germline, CDR1 is MNHNY, CDR2 SVGAGI (reference sequence). CDR3 in amino acids: CASSYSTAQETQYF. The CDR3, as DNA: TGTGCCAGCAGTTACTCAACGGCCCAAGAGACCCAGTACTTC.

The sample holds one count of this clone. The sample has other DNA sequences that encode this CDR3 too. The chain is built from TRBV20-1 and TRBJ2-7; D gene uncertain. The germline V and J ends were trimmed by 5 bases and 3 bases, with 8 bases remaining between them. The CDR3 spans 11 residues. The germline CDR1 and CDR2 sequences are DFQATT and SNEGSKA (reference sequence). CDR3 bases: TGCAGTGCTGAGACAAGCTACGAGCAGTACTTC. Translated: CSAETSYEQYF.

V usage is TRBV7-2 and J usage is TRBJ2-5, with 8 bases matching TRBD2. Germline loops: CDR1 SGHTA, CDR2 FQGNSA. This CDR3 region has 14 residues. With 6 bases clipped from V and 5 bases from J, the junction kept 8 bases outside the gene matches. CDR3 in amino acids: CASSSVAGRETQYF. Here the CDR3 DNA reads TGTGCCAGCAGTTCCGTAGCGGGAAGGGAGACCCAGTACTTC.

V and J are TRBV28 and TRBJ2-7; D is undetermined. The CDR3 has 13 amino acids. Germline values: CDR1 MDHEN, CDR2 SYDVKM. With 5 bases removed from V and 4 bases from J, the gap between germline ends came to 12 bases. CDR3 residues: CASSDIVPYEQYF. DNA for the CDR3: TGTGCCAGCAGTGATATAGTCCCATACGAGCAGTACTTC.

The chain employs TRBV28 and TRBJ2-7, with 9 bases lining up with TRBD1. From germline, CDR1 is MDHEN and CDR2 SYDVKM. V lost 5 bases and J lost 3; bases outside the gene matches: 5. The CDR3 has 14 residues. The CDR3 DNA follows: TGTGCCAGCAGTATCAGGACAGGGGTCTACGAGCAGTACTTC. This translates into CASSIRTGVYEQYF.

The chain couples TRBV11-2 to TRBJ2-1; D remains ambiguous. With 1 base removed from V and 9 bases from J, the gap between germline ends came to 19 bases. Germline CDR1 and CDR2: SGHAT and FQNNGV. This CDR3 spans 16 amino acids. The CDR3 bases are TGTGCCAGCAGCTTAGGGGTGGCTAGTTTAGGCGGTGAGCAGTTCTTC. Translating it yields CASSLGVASLGGEQFF. Variable domain in full (rest from reference TRBV11-2 and TRBJ2-1): EAGVAQSPRYKIIEKRQSVAFWCNPISGHATLYWYQQILGQGPKLLIQFQNNGVVDDSQLPKDRFSAERLKGVDSTLKIQPAKLEDSAVYLCASSLGVASLGGEQFFGPGTRLTVL.

This clone was picked up a small number of times. V and J are TRBV27 and TRBJ2-5; D is unresolved. Germline V gene sequence: CDR1 MNHEY, CDR2 SMNVEV (reference sequence). The CDR3 length is 13 residues. V dropped 6 bases and J dropped 3 bases, with 11 bases sitting between them. The CDR3 nucleotides read TGTGCCAGCAGATACACCTTCAAAGAGACCCAGTACTTC. Translating it yields CASRYTFKETQYF.

This clone was recorded a few times. The chain has TRBV27 and TRBJ2-7; 9 bases are shared with TRBD2. CDR1 and CDR2 (germline): MNHEY, SMNVEV (reference sequence). The trim removed 5 bases at V and 5 bases at J, leaving 13 bases unmatched. The CDR3 is 16 amino acids. CDR3 in DNA: TGTGCCAGCAGTACGACTAGCGGCCCGGGGCTCGACGAGCAGTACTTC. This codes for CASSTTSGPGLDEQYF.

The gene calls are TRBV6-5 and TRBJ2-5, with D unclear. This CDR3 has 12 amino acids. Germline loops: CDR1 MNHEY, CDR2 SVGAGI. Trimming cost V 0 bases and J 5 bases, with 4 bases left between them. The CDR3: CASSYSEETQYF. As DNA, the CDR3 is TGTGCCAGCAGTTACTCTGAGGAGACCCAGTACTTC.

This rearrangement joins TRBV28 to TRBJ2-7, with 9 bases fitting TRBD1. The CDR3 has 14 amino acids. The J segment lost 3 bases and the V segment lost 8 bases, leaving 8 bases of the junction unmatched. The germline CDR1 and CDR2 sequences are MDHEN and SYDVKM. CDR3 sequence (DNA): TGTGCCAGCTTCGACAGGGGGTTTGTCTACGAGCAGTACTTC. This translates into CASFDRGFVYEQYF. The full variable domain, rest sourced from reference TRBV28 and TRBJ2-7, is DVKVTQSSRYLVKRTGEKVFLECVQDMDHENMFWYRQDPGLGLRLIYFSYDVKMKEKGDIPEGYSVSREKKERFSLILESASTNQTSMYLCASFDRGFVYEQYFGPGTRLTVT.

Concerning this clone: Germline is not matched at one junction end, which may reflect a read error. V usage is TRBV19 and J usage is TRBJ1-5, with 7 bases identical to TRBD1. CDR1 is LNHDA and CDR2 is SQIVND in the germline V gene (reference sequence). The CDR3 contains 16 residues. The CDR3 region is CASSLETGRSNQPQHF. The CDR3 DNA follows: TGTGCCAGTAGTCTAGAGACAGGGCGTAGCAATCAGCCCCAGCATTTT.

The chain is built from TRBV6-1 and TRBJ1-3; D gene uncertain. From germline, CDR1 is MNHNS and CDR2 SASEGT. Trimming took 5 bases from V and 1 from J, leaving 12 bases between them. CDR3 size: 15 residues. The CDR3: CASSISQSSGNTIYF. The CDR3 coding sequence is TGTGCCAGCAGTATAAGTCAGTCTTCTGGAAACACCATATATTTT.

The CDR3 nucleotides are TGTGCCAGCAGCTCGGGACAGGGATTGGAGACCCAGTACTTC. As protein: CASSSGQGLETQYF. The chain carries TRBV7-8 and TRBJ2-5; 9 bases are a match to TRBD1. The germline V gene encodes CDR1 SGHVS and CDR2 FQNEAQ. After removal of 4 bases from V and 5 bases from J, the junction contained 5 bases not matched to a gene. The CDR3 extends over 14 amino acids.

V usage is TRBV11-2 and J usage is TRBJ2-7; 7 nucleotides agree with TRBD2. Germline loops: CDR1 SGHAT, CDR2 FQNNGV. Trimming took 1 base from V and 6 from J; bases not matched to a gene: 3. The CDR3 is 13 amino acids. The CDR3 region is CASSLGSGGEQYF. CDR3 nucleotide sequence: TGTGCCAGCAGCTTAGGGTCGGGAGGCGAGCAGTACTTC.

The chain is built from TRBV28 and TRBJ2-5; TRBD1 agrees at 9 bases. Losses at the gene ends were 5 bases for V and 4 bases for J; bases not matched to a gene: 8. The CDR3 has 15 residues. Germline loops: CDR1 MDHEN, CDR2 SYDVKM. In nucleotides, the CDR3 is TGTGCCAGCAGTCCCGGACAGGGGTCGGGAGAGACCCAGTACTTC. It codes for CASSPGQGSGETQYF.

The chain carries TRBV5-1 and TRBJ2-5; 9 nucleotides match TRBD1. Trimming took 4 bases from V and 5 from J; bases not matched to a gene: 6. CDR3 size: 14 residues. CDR1 SGHRS and CDR2 YFSETQ come from the germline V gene. CDR3 bases: TGCGCCAGCAGCGCACAGGGGGCTAGGGAGACCCAGTACTTC. As protein: CASSAQGARETQYF.

J is TRBJ2-3 and V is TRBV30, with D perhaps TRBD1 (6 bases). Germline V lookup: CDR1 GTSNPN, CDR2 SVGIG (reference sequence). V was clipped by 2 bases and J by 3 bases, with 12 bases between them. This CDR3 region has 14 residues. The CDR3 loop reads CAWSRTGKTDTQYF. CDR3 sequence (DNA): TGTGCCTGGAGTAGAACAGGGAAAACAGATACGCAGTATTTT.

This clone has just one count. The gene calls are TRBV2 and TRBJ1-4; D is uncertain. The CDR3 has 15 amino acids. Germline V gives CDR1 SNHLY, CDR2 FYNNEI. Trimming removed 6 bases from V and 10 bases from J, with 21 bases in between. CDR3: CASRVTGSGMGKLFF. The CDR3 coding sequence is TGTGCCAGCAGAGTAACGGGGTCCGGAATGGGAAAACTGTTTTTT.

This clone was seen a few times. V usage is TRBV4-3 and J usage is TRBJ2-5; TRBD2 matches at 11 bases. CDR1 LGHNA and CDR2 YSLEER come from the germline V gene. Unmatched junction bases numbered 2, after V lost 4 bases and J lost 1 base. The CDR3 totals 15 residues. In DNA, the CDR3 is TGCGCCAGCAGCCCGGGGACTAGCGGCCAAGAGACCCAGTACTTC. This gives the protein CASSPGTSGQETQYF.

CDR3 protein: CSVEGTSSSDEQFF. The CDR3 nucleotides read TGCAGCGTTGAAGGGACTAGTAGTTCGGATGAGCAGTTCTTC. The rearrangement links TRBV29-1 to TRBJ2-1; TRBD2 matches at 7 bases. V trimming: 1 base; J trimming: 8 bases; junction bases outside the gene matches: 8. CDR1 and CDR2 from the germline V gene are SQVTM and ANQGSEA. The length of the CDR3 is 14 residues.